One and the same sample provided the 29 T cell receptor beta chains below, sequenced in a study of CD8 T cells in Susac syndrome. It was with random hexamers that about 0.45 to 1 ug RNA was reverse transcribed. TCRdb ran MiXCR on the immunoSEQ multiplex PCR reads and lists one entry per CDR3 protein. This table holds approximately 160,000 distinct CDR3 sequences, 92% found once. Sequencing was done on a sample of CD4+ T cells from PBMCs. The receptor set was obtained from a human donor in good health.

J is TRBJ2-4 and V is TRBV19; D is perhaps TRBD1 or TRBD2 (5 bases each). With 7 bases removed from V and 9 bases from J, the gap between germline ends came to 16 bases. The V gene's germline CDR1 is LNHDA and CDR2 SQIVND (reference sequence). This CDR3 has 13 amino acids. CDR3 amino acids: CASTIGARGIQYF. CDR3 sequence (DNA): TGTGCCAGTACCATAGGGGCCCGGGGCATTCAGTACTTC.

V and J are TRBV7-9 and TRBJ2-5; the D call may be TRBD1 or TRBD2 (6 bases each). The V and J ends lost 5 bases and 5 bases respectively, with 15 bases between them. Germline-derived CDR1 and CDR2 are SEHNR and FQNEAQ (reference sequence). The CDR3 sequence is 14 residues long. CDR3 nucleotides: TGTGCCAGCAGCGAACAGGGAGGAGGGGAGACCCAGTACTTC. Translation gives CASSEQGGGETQYF.

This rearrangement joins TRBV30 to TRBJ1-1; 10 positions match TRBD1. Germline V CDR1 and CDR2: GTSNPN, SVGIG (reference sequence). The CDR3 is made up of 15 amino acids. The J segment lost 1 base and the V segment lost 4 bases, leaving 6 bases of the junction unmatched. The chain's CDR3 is CAWTGTGVGNTEAFF. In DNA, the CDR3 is TGTGCCTGGACCGGGACAGGGGTCGGGAACACTGAAGCTTTCTTT.

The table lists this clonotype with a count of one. The CDR3 coding sequence is TGCGCCAGCCTGGGACAGGGACCCACCGGGGAGCTGTTTTTT. It translates to CASLGQGPTGELFF. The rearrangement uses TRBV5-1 and TRBJ2-2; 9 bases agree with TRBD1. V was clipped by 7 bases and J by 4 bases; unmatched bases: 5. This CDR3 contains 14 residues. Germline loops: CDR1 SGHRS, CDR2 YFSETQ.

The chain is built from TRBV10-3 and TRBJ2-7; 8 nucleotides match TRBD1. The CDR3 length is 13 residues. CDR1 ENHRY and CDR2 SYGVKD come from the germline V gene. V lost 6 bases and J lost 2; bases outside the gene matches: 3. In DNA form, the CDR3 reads TGTGCCATCAGCGCAGGGGGCCCCTACGAGCAGTACTTC. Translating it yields CAISAGGPYEQYF.

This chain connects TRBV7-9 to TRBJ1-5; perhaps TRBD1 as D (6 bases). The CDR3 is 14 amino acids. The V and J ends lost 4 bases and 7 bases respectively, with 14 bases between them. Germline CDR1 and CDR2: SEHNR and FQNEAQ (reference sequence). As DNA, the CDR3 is TGTGCCAGCAGCTCGGGCAGGGGAGGACAGCCCCAGCATTTT. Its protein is CASSSGRGGQPQHF.

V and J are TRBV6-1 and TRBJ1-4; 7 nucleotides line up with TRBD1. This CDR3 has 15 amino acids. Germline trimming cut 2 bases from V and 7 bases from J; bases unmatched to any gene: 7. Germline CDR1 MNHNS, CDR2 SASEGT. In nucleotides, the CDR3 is TGTGCCAGCAGTGAAACAGGGGCGGATTTTGAAAAACTGTTTTTT. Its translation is CASSETGADFEKLFF.

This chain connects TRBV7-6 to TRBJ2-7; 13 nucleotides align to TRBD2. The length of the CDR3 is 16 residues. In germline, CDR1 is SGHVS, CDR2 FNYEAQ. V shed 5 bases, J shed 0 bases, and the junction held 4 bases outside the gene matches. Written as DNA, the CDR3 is TGTGCCAGCAGCCCTGGGACTAGCGGGACCTCCTACGAGCAGTACTTC. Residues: CASSPGTSGTSYEQYF.

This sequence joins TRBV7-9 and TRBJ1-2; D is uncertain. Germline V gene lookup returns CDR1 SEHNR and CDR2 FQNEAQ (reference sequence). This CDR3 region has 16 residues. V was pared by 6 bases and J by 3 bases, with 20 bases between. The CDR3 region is CASRTMGGRTYYGYTF. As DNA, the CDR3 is TGTGCCAGCAGAACTATGGGAGGACGGACCTACTATGGCTACACCTTC.

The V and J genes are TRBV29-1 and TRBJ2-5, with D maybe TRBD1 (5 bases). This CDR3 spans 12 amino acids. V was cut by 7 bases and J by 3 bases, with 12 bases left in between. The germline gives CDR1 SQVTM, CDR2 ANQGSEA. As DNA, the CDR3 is TGCAGCGCCAAGGACATTAAAGAGACCCAGTACTTC. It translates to CSAKDIKETQYF.

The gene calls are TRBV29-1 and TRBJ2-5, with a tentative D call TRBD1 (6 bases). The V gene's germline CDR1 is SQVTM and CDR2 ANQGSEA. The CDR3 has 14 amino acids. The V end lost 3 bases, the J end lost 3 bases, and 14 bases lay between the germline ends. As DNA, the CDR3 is TGCAGCGTTGAGAGGGGGATCCCAAAAGAGACCCAGTACTTC. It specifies CSVERGIPKETQYF.

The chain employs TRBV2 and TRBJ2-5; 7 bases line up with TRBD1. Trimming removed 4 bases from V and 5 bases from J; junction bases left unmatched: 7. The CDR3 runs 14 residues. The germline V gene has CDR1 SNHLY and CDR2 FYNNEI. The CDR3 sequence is CASSGRGRGETQYF. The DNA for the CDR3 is TGTGCCAGCAGTGGAAGGGGGCGCGGGGAGACCCAGTACTTC.

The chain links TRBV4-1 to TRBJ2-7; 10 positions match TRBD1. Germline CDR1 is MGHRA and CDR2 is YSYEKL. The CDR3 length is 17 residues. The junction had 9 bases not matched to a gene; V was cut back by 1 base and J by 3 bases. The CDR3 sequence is CASSQAVDRGMNYEQYF. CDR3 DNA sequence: TGCGCCAGCAGCCAAGCGGTGGACAGGGGGATGAACTACGAGCAGTACTTC.

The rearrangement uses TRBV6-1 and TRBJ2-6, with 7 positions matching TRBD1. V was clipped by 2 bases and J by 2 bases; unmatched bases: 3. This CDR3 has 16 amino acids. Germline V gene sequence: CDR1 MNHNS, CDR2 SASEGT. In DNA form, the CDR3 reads TGTGCCAGCAGTGAACAGGGGGAAGCTGGGGCCAACGTCCTGACTTTC. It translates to CASSEQGEAGANVLTF.

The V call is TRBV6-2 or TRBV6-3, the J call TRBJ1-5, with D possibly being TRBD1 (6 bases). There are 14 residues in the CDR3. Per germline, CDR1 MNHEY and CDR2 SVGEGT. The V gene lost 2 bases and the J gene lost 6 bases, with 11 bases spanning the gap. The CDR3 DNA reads TGTGCCAGCAGTTACGGACAGCTAGGTCAGCCCCAGCATTTT. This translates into CASSYGQLGQPQHF.

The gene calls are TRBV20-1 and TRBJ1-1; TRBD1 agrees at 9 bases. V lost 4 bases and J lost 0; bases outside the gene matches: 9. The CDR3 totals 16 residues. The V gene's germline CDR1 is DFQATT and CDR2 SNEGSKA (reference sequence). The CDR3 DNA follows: TGCAGTGCTAAAGGGCCGGGACAGGGTTTGAACACTGAAGCTTTCTTT. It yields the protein CSAKGPGQGLNTEAFF.

Written as DNA, the CDR3 is TGTGCCAGCAGCCCAAGACCGTCCGCTGGGGCCAACGTCCTGACTTTC. Translation: CASSPRPSAGANVLTF. The V call is TRBV7-6, the J call TRBJ2-6; D is undetermined. From germline, CDR1 is SGHVS and CDR2 FNYEAQ. Trimming removed 5 bases at V and 2 bases at J, with 13 bases between. The CDR3 has 16 amino acids.

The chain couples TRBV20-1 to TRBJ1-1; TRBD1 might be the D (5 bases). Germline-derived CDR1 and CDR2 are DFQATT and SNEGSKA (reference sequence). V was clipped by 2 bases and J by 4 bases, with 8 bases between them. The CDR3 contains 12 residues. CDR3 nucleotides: TGCAGTGCTAGAAGGGGAGTCACTGAAGCTTTCTTT. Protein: CSARRGVTEAFF.

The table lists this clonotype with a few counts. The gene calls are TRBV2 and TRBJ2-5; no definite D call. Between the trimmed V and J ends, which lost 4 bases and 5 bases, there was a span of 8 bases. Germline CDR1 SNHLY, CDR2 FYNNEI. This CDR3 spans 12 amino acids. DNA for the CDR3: TGTGCCAGCAGTGTTATAGAGGAGACCCAGTACTTC. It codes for CASSVIEETQYF. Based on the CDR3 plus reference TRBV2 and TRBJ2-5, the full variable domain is EPEVTQTPSHQVTQMGQEVILRCVPISNHLYFYWYRQILGQKVEFLVSFYNNEISEKSEIFDDQFSVERPDGSNFTLKIRSTKLEDSAMYFCASSVIEETQYFGPGTRLLVL.

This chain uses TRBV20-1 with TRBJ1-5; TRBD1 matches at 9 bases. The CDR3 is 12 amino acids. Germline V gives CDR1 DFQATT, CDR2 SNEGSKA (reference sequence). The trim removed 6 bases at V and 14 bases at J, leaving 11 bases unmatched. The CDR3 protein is CSAGTGSVLEHF. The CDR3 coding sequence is TGCAGTGCGGGGACAGGGTCCGTGTTAGAGCATTTT.

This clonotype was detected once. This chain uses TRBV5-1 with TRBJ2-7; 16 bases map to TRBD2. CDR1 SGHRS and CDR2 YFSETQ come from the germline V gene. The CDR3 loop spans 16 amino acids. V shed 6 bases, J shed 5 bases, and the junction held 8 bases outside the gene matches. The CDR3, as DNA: TGCGCCAGCACCCGCGGGACTAGCGGGAGGGCCGACGAGCAGTACTTC. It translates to CASTRGTSGRADEQYF.

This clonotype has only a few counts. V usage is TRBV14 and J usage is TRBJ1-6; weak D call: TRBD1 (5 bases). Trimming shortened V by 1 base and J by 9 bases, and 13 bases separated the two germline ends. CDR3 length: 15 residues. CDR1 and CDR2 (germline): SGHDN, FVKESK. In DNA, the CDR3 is TGTGCCAGCAGCCAAGTAGTAAGGGGCCGTTCACCCCTCCACTTT. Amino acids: CASSQVVRGRSPLHF.

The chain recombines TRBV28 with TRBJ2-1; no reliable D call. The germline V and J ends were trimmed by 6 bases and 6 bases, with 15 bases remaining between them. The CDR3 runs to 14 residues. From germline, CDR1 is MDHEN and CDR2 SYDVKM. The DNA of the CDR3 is TGTGCCAGCAGCCCGAGGTTGTCGGGCAATGAGCAGTTCTTC. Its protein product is CASSPRLSGNEQFF.

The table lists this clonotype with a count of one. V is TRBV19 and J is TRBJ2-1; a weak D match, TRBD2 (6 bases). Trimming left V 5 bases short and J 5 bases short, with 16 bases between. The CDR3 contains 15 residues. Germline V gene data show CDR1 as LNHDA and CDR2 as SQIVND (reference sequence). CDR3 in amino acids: CASSPLLAPDNEQFF. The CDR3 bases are TGTGCCAGTAGTCCCTTGCTAGCGCCCGACAATGAGCAGTTCTTC.

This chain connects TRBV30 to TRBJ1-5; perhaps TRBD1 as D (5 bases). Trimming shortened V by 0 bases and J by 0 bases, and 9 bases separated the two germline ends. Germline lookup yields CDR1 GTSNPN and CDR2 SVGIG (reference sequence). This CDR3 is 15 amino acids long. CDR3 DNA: TGTGCCTGGAGTGTTGGGGGGGGTAGCAATCAGCCCCAGCATTTT. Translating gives CAWSVGGGSNQPQHF.

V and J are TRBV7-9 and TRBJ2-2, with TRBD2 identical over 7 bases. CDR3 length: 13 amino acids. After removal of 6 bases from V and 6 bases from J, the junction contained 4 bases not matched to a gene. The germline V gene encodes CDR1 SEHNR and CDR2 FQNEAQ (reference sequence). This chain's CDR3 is CASRPTSAGELFF. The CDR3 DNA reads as TGTGCCAGCAGACCAACTAGCGCCGGGGAGCTGTTTTTT.

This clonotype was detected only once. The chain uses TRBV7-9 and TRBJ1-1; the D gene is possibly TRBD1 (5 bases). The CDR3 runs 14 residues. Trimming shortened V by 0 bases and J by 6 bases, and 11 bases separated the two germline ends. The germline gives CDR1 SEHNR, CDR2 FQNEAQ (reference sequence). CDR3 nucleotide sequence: TGTGCCAGCAGCTTAGCCCATGGAGGGGCTGAAGCTTTCTTT. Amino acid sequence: CASSLAHGGAEAFF.

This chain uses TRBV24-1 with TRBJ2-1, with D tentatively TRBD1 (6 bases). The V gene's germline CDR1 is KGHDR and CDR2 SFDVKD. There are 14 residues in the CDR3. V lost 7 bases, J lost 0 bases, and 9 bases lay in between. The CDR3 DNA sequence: TGTGCCACCAGACAGGGTAGCTCCTACAATGAGCAGTTCTTC. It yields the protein CATRQGSSYNEQFF.

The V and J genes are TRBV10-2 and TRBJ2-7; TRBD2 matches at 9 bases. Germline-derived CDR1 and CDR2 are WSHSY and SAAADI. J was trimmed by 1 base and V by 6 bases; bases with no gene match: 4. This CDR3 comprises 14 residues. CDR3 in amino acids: CASRAGLASYEQYF. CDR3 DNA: TGCGCCAGCAGAGCGGGACTAGCTTCCTACGAGCAGTACTTC.